Below are 24 T cell receptor beta chains sequenced from a single sample in a study of CXCR3-negative and CXCR3-positive naive CD8 T cells (dated by TCRdb to the late 2010s). What the research found in general, with its limitations: TRB CDR3s from CXCR3-positive naive cells showed higher hydrophobicity (lower Kidera factor 4), lower energy, and higher strength and volume indices than CXCR3-negative naive cells.

Their recognized antigens are unknown. The instrument given in TCRdb is NextSeq 550. The Human TCR Profiling Kit (MiLaboratory) was used to prepare UMI-labeled 5' RACE TRB cDNA libraries. Reads reprocessed by TCRdb are summarized as one entry per CDR3 protein sequence, and DNA is absent. This sample's clone table shows about 2,700 distinct CDR3 sequences. Jointly, the top ten make up around 2% of the sample. Sequencing input: naive CXCR3+ CD8+ T cells from blood. Reading the label with the study, this specimen's cell subset or site is: CD45RO-CCR7+CD27+CD95- naive CD8+ T cells expressing CXCR3 (TNR3+). The receptors here all came from a human donor in good health. Some clones in this sample may be carry-over from other donors' samples.

According to its frequency, this clonotype is medium-sized (0.01 to 0.1%). V usage is TRBV29-1 and J usage is TRBJ1-1. Germline lookup yields CDR1 SQVTM and CDR2 ANQGSEA. This CDR3 has 13 residues. The CDR3: CSVEDPHSLEAFF.

The chain has TRBV25-1 and TRBJ1-2; TCRdb's assignment of TRBD1 cannot be checked, as there is no DNA. The germline V gene encodes CDR1 MGHDK and CDR2 SYGVNS. This CDR3 comprises 15 residues. The CDR3 is CASSESPGLGYGYTF.

In terms of frequency, this clonotype is large. J is TRBJ2-3 and V is TRBV7-9; TCRdb names TRBD2, which stays unverified in the absence of DNA. Germline CDR1 reads SEHNR; CDR2 reads FQNEAQ (reference sequence). The CDR3 spans 15 residues. CDR3 protein: CASGTSVTSTDTQYF. Full variable domain (missing parts from reference TRBV7-9 and TRBJ2-3): DTGVSQNPRHKITKRGQNVTFRCDPISEHNRLYWYRQTLGQGPEFLTYFQNEAQLEKSRLLSDRFSAERPKGSFSTLEIQRTEQGDSAMYLCASGTSVTSTDTQYFGPGTRLTVL.

This clonotype counts as medium-sized (0.01 to 0.1%) by frequency. The J gene is TRBJ2-3, the V gene TRBV4-1; TCRdb designates TRBD2, a call that cannot be tested without DNA. Germline-derived CDR1 and CDR2 are MGHRA and YSYEKL. The CDR3 is 17 residues long. The CDR3 is CASSQEGFSSGTDTQYF.

In terms of frequency, this clonotype is medium-sized. The J gene is TRBJ2-5, the V gene TRBV4-1. There are 16 residues in the CDR3. Germline-derived CDR1 and CDR2 are MGHRA and YSYEKL. CDR3 amino acids: CASSQASTLEWETQYF.

The chain couples TRBV29-1 to TRBJ1-1. Germline lookup yields CDR1 SQVTM and CDR2 ANQGSEA. There are 12 residues in the CDR3. CDR3 protein: CSVVGLGTEAFF.

This clonotype counts as medium-sized by frequency. The rearrangement joins TRBV4-1 to TRBJ1-5. Germline CDR1 is MGHRA and CDR2 is YSYEKL. This CDR3 has 15 amino acids. CDR3 region: CASSQEADSNQPQHF.

Frequency places this clonotype as medium-sized. V gene TRBV15 combines with J gene TRBJ2-5. The CDR3 extends over 13 amino acids. Germline CDR1 LNHNV, CDR2 YYDKDF (reference sequence). The chain's CDR3 is CATSSERTAPQYF.

Frequency places this clonotype as medium-sized. The chain combines TRBV29-1 with TRBJ2-1; the TCRdb D gene call, TRBD1, has no DNA to confirm it. Germline V gene sequence: CDR1 SQVTM, CDR2 ANQGSEA. This CDR3 region has 11 residues. The CDR3 loop reads CSVPQPNEQFF.

This clonotype is identified as medium-sized (0.01 to 0.1%) from frequency. V gene TRBV29-1 combines with J gene TRBJ2-5; TCRdb selects TRBD1, and the lack of DNA leaves this call unchecked. The CDR3 is 13 amino acids. Germline CDR1 is SQVTM and CDR2 is ANQGSEA. CDR3 sequence reads: CSVRGQGQETQYF.

This clonotype is labeled medium-sized (0.01 to 0.1%) based on frequency. The chain carries TRBV10-3 and TRBJ2-5; TCRdb indicates TRBD2, and absent DNA this call remains unverified. CDR1 and CDR2 (germline): ENHRY, SYGVKD. The CDR3 spans 13 residues. CDR3 loop: CAISAQPRETQYF.

The chain links TRBV29-1 to TRBJ2-5; TCRdb calls TRBD1, which cannot be checked without DNA. CDR1 is SQVTM, CDR2 ANQGSEA, per germline. The CDR3 loop spans 13 amino acids. The CDR3 sequence: CSVPGQGEETQYF.

This clonotype ranks as medium-sized in terms of frequency. The J gene is TRBJ2-7, the V gene TRBV6-2 or TRBV6-3. The CDR3 runs 14 residues. In germline, CDR1 is MNHEY, CDR2 SVGEGT. CDR3 in amino acids: CASSYGTDLYEQYF.

This clonotype is labeled medium-sized based on frequency. The CDR3 is CASHQFGTTPETNTGELFF. This chain links TRBV12-3 or TRBV12-4 with TRBJ2-2; checking the TCRdb D call of TRBD2 is not possible without DNA. This CDR3 spans 19 amino acids.

The chain combines TRBV7-9 with TRBJ1-1. The CDR3 consists of 15 residues. Germline V gene sequence: CDR1 SEHNR, CDR2 FQNEAQ (reference sequence). The CDR3 loop is CASSSGPTDNTEAFF.

This clonotype shows up as medium-sized by frequency. This chain uses TRBV5-1 with TRBJ2-1; there is no DNA to check the TCRdb D call of TRBD2. The CDR3 has 16 amino acids. Germline CDR1 and CDR2: SGHRS and YFSETQ. The CDR3 loop is CASSDELAGAYNEQFF.

The V and J genes are TRBV12-2 and TRBJ2-6; lacking DNA, the TRBD2 call made by TCRdb goes unchecked. TRBV12-2 is noted as a pseudogene. The CDR3 length is 19 residues. The CDR3 reads CASRLWFPRWFPGANVLTF.

Judged by frequency, this clonotype is medium-sized (0.01 to 0.1%). This chain connects TRBV5-1 to TRBJ2-1; TCRdb names TRBD1, which stays unverified in the absence of DNA. The CDR3 runs to 15 residues. The germline V gene encodes CDR1 SGHRS and CDR2 YFSETQ. The CDR3 is CASSPGIITYNEQFF. Full variable domain (outside the CDR3, taken from reference TRBV5-1 and TRBJ2-1): KAGVTQTPRYLIKTRGQQVTLSCSPISGHRSVSWYQQTPGQGLQFLFEYFSETQRNKGNFPGRFSGRQFSNSRSEMNVSTLELGDSALYLCASSPGIITYNEQFFGPGTRLTVL.

Frequency places this clonotype as medium-sized. This sequence joins TRBV29-1 and TRBJ2-3; TCRdb reports TRBD1, a call that lacks DNA to check it against. Per the germline V gene, CDR1 is SQVTM and CDR2 is ANQGSEA. The CDR3 extends over 14 amino acids. This chain's CDR3 is CSADTGGLTDTQYF.

The CDR3 loop is CASSHMGSHEKLFF. This chain uses TRBV19 with TRBJ1-4. Per the germline V gene, CDR1 is LNHDA and CDR2 is SQIVND (reference sequence). CDR3 length: 14 residues.

This clonotype registers medium-sized (0.01 to 0.1%) by frequency. CDR3 loop: CASSYPAEAFF. The gene calls are TRBV6-6 and TRBJ1-1. This CDR3 spans 11 amino acids. Germline CDR1 MNHNY, CDR2 SVGAGI (reference sequence).

This clonotype shows up as large by frequency. The chain joins TRBV6-5 to TRBJ2-3; the D call from TCRdb, TRBD2, cannot be confirmed without DNA. Germline-derived CDR1 and CDR2 are MNHEY and SVGAGI. The CDR3 contains 20 residues. The CDR3 here is CASSRTGTSGGPTITDTQYF.

This clonotype ranks as medium-sized in terms of frequency. The chain recombines TRBV20-1 with TRBJ2-1; TCRdb returns TRBD1, unconfirmable since there is no DNA. Germline V gene lookup returns CDR1 DFQATT and CDR2 SNEGSKA (reference sequence). CDR3 length equals 14 residues. CDR3: CSARVEQDHNEQFF.

V and J are TRBV29-1 and TRBJ1-1; with no DNA, the TCRdb D assignment of TRBD1 cannot be verified. The CDR3 runs 12 residues. Per germline, CDR1 SQVTM and CDR2 ANQGSEA. CDR3 region: CSVEGQGAEAFF.